Listed below are T cell receptor beta chains from one sample, sequenced in a study of blood T cell repertoires in COVID-19. The protocol was immunoSEQ multiplex PCR, while the TCRdb copy is restricted to in-frame clones and leaves out a portion. The sample includes some 48,000 clones, around 83% of them seen just once. The sample taken for sequencing was peripheral blood. The source is a human donor with acute or convalescent COVID-19. The donor label of this sample is uncertain. CDR3s include the opening cysteine and the closing phenylalanine or tryptophan. D genes are given only for firm matches. Some rows mark clone size as missing; the rest say once, few, many or name a class of expanded clone.

v_gene	d_gene	len	j_gene	abundance	CDR3aa	CDR3nt
TRBV6-2/TRBV6-3	TRBD2	16	TRBJ2-3	.	CASSYPGLASTDTQYF	TGTGCCAGCAGTTATCCGGGACTAGCTAGCACAGATACGCAGTATTTT
TRBV14	.	17	TRBJ1-6	few	CASSQDRTGNYNSPLHF	TGTGCCAGCAGCCAAGATCGAACAGGAAACTATAATTCACCCCTCCACTTT
TRBV27	TRBD2	16	TRBJ2-2	.	CASSSIGTSETGELFF	TGTGCCAGCAGTTCAATTGGGACTAGCGAGACCGGGGAGCTGTTTTTT
TRBV6-1	TRBD1	19	TRBJ2-6	.	CASREEPGTGRAGANVLTF	TGTGCCAGCAGGGAAGAACCCGGGACAGGGCGAGCTGGGGCCAACGTCCTGACTTTC
TRBV3-1/TRBV3-2	.	11	TRBJ2-1	.	CASSQESWQFF	TGTGCCAGCAGCCAAGAGAGTTGGCAGTTCTTC
TRBV19	TRBD1	12	TRBJ2-2	.	CAGQENTGELFF	TGTGCCGGACAGGAGAACACCGGGGAGCTGTTTTTT
TRBV3-1/TRBV3-2	.	15	TRBJ1-2	.	CASSQVRGGNYGYTF	TGTGCCAGCAGCCAAGTAAGGGGGGGAAACTATGGCTACACCTTC
TRBV18	TRBD1	14	TRBJ1-5	.	CASSPEGANQPQHF	TGTGCCAGCTCACCAGAGGGGGCTAACCAGCCCCAGCATTTT
TRBV19	TRBD1	14	TRBJ1-1	.	CASSPQGTGGEAFF	TGTGCCAGTAGTCCCCAGGGGACAGGGGGCGAAGCTTTCTTT
TRBV28	.	15	TRBJ1-4	few	CASSSATATNEKLFF	TGTGCCAGCAGTTCCGCGACAGCAACTAATGAAAAACTGTTTTTT
TRBV6-2/TRBV6-3	.	16	TRBJ1-5	few	CASSYLIGGGDQPQHF	TGTGCCAGCAGTTACCTGATTGGGGGCGGTGACCAGCCCCAGCATTTT
TRBV5-4	TRBD1	19	TRBJ2-1	.	CASSLVGGGVFVKGNEQFF	TGTGCCAGCAGCTTGGTAGGGGGCGGAGTATTCGTAAAGGGTAATGAGCAGTTCTTC
TRBV28	.	13	TRBJ2-3	.	CASSGLTGDTQYF	TGTGCCAGCAGTGGTCTAACAGGGGATACGCAGTATTTT
TRBV11-3	TRBD1	17	TRBJ1-2	.	CASSLRDRGSPNYGYTF	TGTGCCAGCAGCTTGCGGGACAGGGGGTCCCCCAACTATGGCTACACCTTC
TRBV7-2	.	14	TRBJ2-5	.	CASSLNGGPETQYF	TGTGCCAGCAGCTTAAACGGCGGCCCAGAAACCCAGTACTTC
TRBV12-5	.	13	TRBJ2-2	few	CASGLWSGGELFF	TGTGCTAGTGGTTTGTGGAGTGGCGGGGAGCTGTTTTTT
TRBV2	.	13	TRBJ2-5	once	CASSPGLQETQYF	TGTGCCAGCAGTCCGGGACTTCAGGAGACCCAGTACTTC
TRBV19	TRBD2	13	TRBJ2-5	.	CASGGRGEETQYF	TGTGCCTCGGGGGGGCGGGGAGAAGAGACCCAGTACTTC
TRBV10-2	TRBD1	15	TRBJ2-7	.	CASSTPGTASYEQYF	TGCGCCAGCAGCACACCCGGGACAGCTTCCTACGAGCAGTACTTC
TRBV3-1/TRBV3-2	.	17	TRBJ2-1	.	CASSQGKVCGEEDEQFF	TGTGCCAGCAGCCAGGGCAAAGTATGTGGCGAGGAGGATGAGCAGTTCTTC
TRBV18	.	14	TRBJ2-1	once	CASSSRGLSDEQFF	TGTGCCAGCTCATCCCGAGGCCTCAGCGATGAGCAGTTCTTC
TRBV3-1/TRBV3-2	TRBD2	13	TRBJ2-7	once	CASGGLAGDEQYF	TGTGCCAGCGGAGGACTAGCGGGAGACGAGCAGTACTTC
TRBV2	.	12	TRBJ1-1	few	CASSAGFTEAFF	TGTGCCAGCAGTGCCGGGTTCACTGAAGCTTTCTTT
TRBV5-6	TRBD2	14	TRBJ2-7	.	CASSLGWTSIEQYF	TGTGCCAGCAGCTTGGGGTGGACTAGCATCGAGCAGTACTTC
TRBV29-1	.	15	TRBJ1-1	few	CSVEGTGVSFTEAFF	TGCAGCGTTGAAGGGACTGGGGTCAGCTTCACTGAAGCTTTCTTT
TRBV3-1/TRBV3-2	.	15	TRBJ1-1	.	CASSLTWDSNTEAFF	TGTGCCAGCAGCCTTACCTGGGACTCGAACACTGAAGCTTTCTTT
TRBV30	.	12	TRBJ2-1	.	CAWSVQGGKQFF	TGTGCCTGGAGTGTACAAGGGGGTAAGCAGTTCTTC
TRBV11-3	TRBD2	19	TRBJ2-2	.	CASSFQEAGGFLDTGELFF	TGTGCCAGCAGCTTTCAGGAAGCGGGGGGTTTTCTTGACACCGGGGAGCTGTTTTTT
TRBV7-2	TRBD1	13	TRBJ2-1	.	CASSLTGDNEQFF	TGTGCCAGCAGCCTGACAGGGGACAATGAGCAGTTCTTC
TRBV18	.	14	TRBJ2-7	.	CASSPIQQAYEQYF	TGTGCCAGCTCACCAATTCAACAGGCCTACGAGCAGTACTTC
TRBV14	TRBD1	18	TRBJ1-3	.	CASSQGADRARSGNTIYF	TGTGCCAGCAGTCAAGGAGCCGACAGGGCTCGGTCTGGAAACACCATATATTTT
TRBV7-2	.	13	TRBJ1-2	.	CASSLDRDSSYTF	TGTGCCAGCAGCTTAGACAGGGATAGTAGCTACACCTTC
TRBV19	TRBD2	18	TRBJ2-1	.	CASSIGAGVGGSYNEQFF	TGTGCCAGTAGTATTGGAGCGGGAGTGGGGGGCTCCTACAATGAGCAGTTCTTC
TRBV29-1	.	12	TRBJ1-1	few	CSSQDPGTEAFF	TGCAGCTCACAGGACCCGGGCACTGAAGCTTTCTTT
TRBV29-1	TRBD1	17	TRBJ1-5	.	CSVGNSGTAASNQPQHF	TGCAGCGTAGGAAATTCCGGGACAGCAGCTAGCAATCAGCCCCAGCATTTT
TRBV7-3	TRBD1	13	TRBJ2-1	.	CASSKDRYNEQFF	TGTGCCAGCAGCAAGGACAGGTACAATGAGCAGTTCTTC
TRBV7-2	TRBD1	16	TRBJ2-2	.	CASSPFLGQGTGELFF	TGTGCCAGCAGCCCGTTTCTGGGACAGGGGACCGGGGAGCTGTTTTTT
TRBV7-8	.	12	TRBJ1-4	.	CASSLEKGKLFF	TGTGCCAGCAGTTTAGAAAAGGGGAAACTGTTTTTT
TRBV21-1	.	14	TRBJ1-2	.	CASSKQGACSGYTF	TGTGCCAGCAGCAAACAGGGGGCCTGTAGTGGCTACACCTTC
TRBV10-3	.	13	TRBJ2-3	.	CAITDSNTDTQYF	TGTGCCATCACCGACAGCAATACAGATACGCAGTATTTT
TRBV7-9	TRBD1	14	TRBJ1-1	.	CASSDQTGGTEAFF	TGTGCCAGCAGCGACCAGACAGGGGGCACTGAAGCTTTCTTT
TRBV24-1	TRBD2	17	TRBJ2-3	.	CATSAAAGGSHTDTQYF	TGTGCCACCAGTGCAGCAGCGGGGGGGTCCCACACAGATACGCAGTATTTT
TRBV7-2	TRBD1	14	TRBJ1-1	once	CASSLGPYRGGAFF	TGTGCCAGCAGCTTAGGCCCTTACAGGGGGGGAGCTTTCTTT
TRBV9	.	12	TRBJ1-6	.	CASSVSNSPLHF	TGTGCCAGCAGCGTCAGTAATTCACCCCTCCACTTT
TRBV27	TRBD2	15	TRBJ2-7	.	CASSPIAGGSYEQYF	TGTGCCAGCAGTCCCATAGCGGGAGGCTCCTACGAGCAGTACTTC
TRBV11-2	TRBD1	14	TRBJ2-2	.	CASSSGGNTGELFF	TGTGCCAGCAGCTCAGGGGGGAACACCGGGGAGCTGTTTTTT
TRBV7-2	.	13	TRBJ1-6	.	CASSSTHNSPLHF	TGTGCCAGCAGCTCTACTCATAATTCACCCCTCCACTTT
TRBV29-1	.	14	TRBJ2-3	.	CSVEGQVGQDTQYF	TGCAGCGTTGAAGGTCAGGTAGGACAAGATACGCAGTATTTT
TRBV4-3	.	15	TRBJ1-5	.	CASSQELYSNQPQHF	TGCGCCAGCAGCCAAGAATTGTATAGCAATCAGCCCCAGCATTTT
TRBV6-5	TRBD1	16	TRBJ1-4	.	CASSYEQGAGGEKLFF	TGTGCCAGCAGTTATGAACAGGGGGCAGGTGGGGAAAAACTGTTTTTT
TRBV5-1	.	15	TRBJ2-5	.	CASSAGGTEQETQYF	TGCGCCAGCAGCGCTGGGGGGACAGAACAAGAGACCCAGTACTTC
TRBV10-3	TRBD1	14	TRBJ1-1	.	CASAGTGRNTEAFF	TGTGCCAGCGCCGGGACAGGGAGGAACACTGAAGCTTTCTTT
TRBV15	.	16	TRBJ2-1	.	CATSRGLSGGQNEQFF	TGTGCCACCAGCAGAGGACTTTCGGGGGGCCAGAATGAGCAGTTCTTC